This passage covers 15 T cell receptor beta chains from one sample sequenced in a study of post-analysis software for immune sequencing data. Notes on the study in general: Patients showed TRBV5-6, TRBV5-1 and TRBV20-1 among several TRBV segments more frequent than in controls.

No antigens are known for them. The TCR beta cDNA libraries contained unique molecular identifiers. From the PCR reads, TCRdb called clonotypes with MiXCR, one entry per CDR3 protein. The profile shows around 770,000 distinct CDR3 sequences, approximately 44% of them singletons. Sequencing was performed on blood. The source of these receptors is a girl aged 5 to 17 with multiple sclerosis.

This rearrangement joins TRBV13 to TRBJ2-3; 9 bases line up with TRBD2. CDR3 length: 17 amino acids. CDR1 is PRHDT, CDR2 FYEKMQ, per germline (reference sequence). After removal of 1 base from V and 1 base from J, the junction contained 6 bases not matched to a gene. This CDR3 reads CASSLAPSGIGTDTQYF. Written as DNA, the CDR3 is TGTGCCAGCAGCTTAGCCCCTAGCGGGATCGGCACAGATACGCAGTATTTT.

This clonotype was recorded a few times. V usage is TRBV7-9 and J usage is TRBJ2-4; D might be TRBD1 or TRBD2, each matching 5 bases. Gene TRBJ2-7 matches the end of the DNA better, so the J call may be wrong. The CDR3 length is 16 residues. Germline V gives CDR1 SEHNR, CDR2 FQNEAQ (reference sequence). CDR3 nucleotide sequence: TGTGCCAGCAGCTTAGGGGCGAGGGGAGTGTCGAACGAGCAGTACTTC. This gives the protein CASSLGARGVSNEQYF.

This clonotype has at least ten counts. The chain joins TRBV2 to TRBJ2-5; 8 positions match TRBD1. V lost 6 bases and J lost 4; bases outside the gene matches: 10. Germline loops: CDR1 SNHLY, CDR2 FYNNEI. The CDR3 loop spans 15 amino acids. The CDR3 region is CASRILGQGGETQYF. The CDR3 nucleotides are TGTGCCAGCAGGATTCTTGGACAGGGCGGAGAGACCCAGTACTTC.

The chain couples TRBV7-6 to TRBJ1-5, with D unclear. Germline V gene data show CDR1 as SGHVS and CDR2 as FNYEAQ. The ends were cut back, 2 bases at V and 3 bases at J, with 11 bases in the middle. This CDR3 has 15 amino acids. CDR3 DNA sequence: TGTGCCAGCAGCTTAAGACCTGGGCCCAATCAGCCCCAGCATTTT. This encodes CASSLRPGPNQPQHF.

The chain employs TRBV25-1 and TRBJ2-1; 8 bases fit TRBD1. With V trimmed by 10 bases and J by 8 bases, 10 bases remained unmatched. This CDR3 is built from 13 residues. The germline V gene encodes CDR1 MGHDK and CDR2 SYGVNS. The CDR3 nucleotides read TGTGCCACCCAACAGGGGGGCCGATATGAGCAGTTCTTC. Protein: CATQQGGRYEQFF.

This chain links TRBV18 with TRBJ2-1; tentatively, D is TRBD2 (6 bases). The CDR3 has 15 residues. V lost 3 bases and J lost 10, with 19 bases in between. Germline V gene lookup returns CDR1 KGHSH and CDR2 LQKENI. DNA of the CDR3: TGTGCCAGCTCACCGGGCGGGAACATATTCAAAGAGCAGTTCTTC. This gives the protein CASSPGGNIFKEQFF. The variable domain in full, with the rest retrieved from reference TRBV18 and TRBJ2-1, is NAGVMQNPRHLVRRRGQEARLRCSPMKGHSHVYWYRQLPEEGLKFMVYLQKENIIDESGMPKERFSAEFPKEGPSILRIQQVVRGDSAAYFCASSPGGNIFKEQFFGPGTRLTVL.

CDR3 sequence reads: CASSQEGRPSGMSNEQFF. CDR3 coding DNA: TGTGCCAGCAGCCAAGAGGGTCGTCCTAGCGGGATGTCCAATGAGCAGTTCTTC. This chain joins TRBV3-1 and TRBJ2-1, with 9 bases lining up with TRBD2. Germline V gene lookup returns CDR1 LGHDT and CDR2 YNNKEL (reference sequence). The V and J ends lost 0 bases and 6 bases, in that order; junction bases with no gene match: 12. There are 18 residues in the CDR3.

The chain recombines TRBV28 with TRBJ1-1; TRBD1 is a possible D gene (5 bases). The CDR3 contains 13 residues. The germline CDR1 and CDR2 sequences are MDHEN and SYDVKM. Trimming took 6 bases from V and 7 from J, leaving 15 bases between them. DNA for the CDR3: TGTGCCAGCAGGGGGGGAGGGCGCGGTGAAGCTTTCTTT. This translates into CASRGGGRGEAFF.

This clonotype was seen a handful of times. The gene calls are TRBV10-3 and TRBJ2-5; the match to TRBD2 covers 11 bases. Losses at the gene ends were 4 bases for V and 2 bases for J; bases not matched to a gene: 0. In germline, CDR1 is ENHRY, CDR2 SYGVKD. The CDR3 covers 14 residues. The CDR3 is CAISGLAGQETQYF. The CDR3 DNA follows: TGTGCCATCAGTGGACTAGCGGGACAAGAGACCCAGTACTTC.

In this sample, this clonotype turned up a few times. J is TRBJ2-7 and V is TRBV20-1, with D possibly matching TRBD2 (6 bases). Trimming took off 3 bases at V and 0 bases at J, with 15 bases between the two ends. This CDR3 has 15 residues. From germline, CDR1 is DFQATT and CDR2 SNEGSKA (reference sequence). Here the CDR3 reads CSARGGQASSYEQYF. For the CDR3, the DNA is TGCAGTGCTAGGGGAGGTCAGGCGAGCTCCTACGAGCAGTACTTC.

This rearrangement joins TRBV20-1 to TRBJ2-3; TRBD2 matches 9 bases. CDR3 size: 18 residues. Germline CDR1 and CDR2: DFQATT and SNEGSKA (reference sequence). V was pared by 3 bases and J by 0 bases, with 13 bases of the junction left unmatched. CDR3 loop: CSASGGGSSGVSTDTQYF. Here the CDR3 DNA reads TGCAGTGCTAGTGGAGGCGGGTCTAGCGGGGTTAGCACAGATACGCAGTATTTT.

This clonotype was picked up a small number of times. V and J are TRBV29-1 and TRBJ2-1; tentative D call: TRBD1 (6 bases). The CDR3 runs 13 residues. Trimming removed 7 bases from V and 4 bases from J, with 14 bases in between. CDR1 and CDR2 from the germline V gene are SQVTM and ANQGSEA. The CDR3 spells CSGGGGPYNEQFF. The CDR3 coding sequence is TGCAGCGGAGGTGGGGGCCCATACAATGAGCAGTTCTTC.

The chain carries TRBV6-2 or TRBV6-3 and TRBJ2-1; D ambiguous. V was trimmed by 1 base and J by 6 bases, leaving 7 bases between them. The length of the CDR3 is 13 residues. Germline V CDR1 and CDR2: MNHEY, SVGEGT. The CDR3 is CASSYFRVNEQFF. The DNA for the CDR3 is TGTGCCAGCAGTTACTTTAGGGTCAATGAGCAGTTCTTC.

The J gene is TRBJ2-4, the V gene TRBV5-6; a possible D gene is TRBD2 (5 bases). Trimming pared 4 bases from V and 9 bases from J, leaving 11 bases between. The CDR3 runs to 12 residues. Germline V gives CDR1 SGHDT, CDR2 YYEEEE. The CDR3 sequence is CASSLLGRIQYF. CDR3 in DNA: TGTGCCAGCAGCCTACTAGGTCGCATTCAGTACTTC.

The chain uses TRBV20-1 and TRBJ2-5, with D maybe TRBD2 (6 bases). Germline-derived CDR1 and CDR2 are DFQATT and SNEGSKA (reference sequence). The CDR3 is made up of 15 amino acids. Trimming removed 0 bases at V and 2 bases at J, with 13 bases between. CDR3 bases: TGCAGTGCTAGAGATTGGGTAGCGGAGCAAGAGACCCAGTACTTC. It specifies CSARDWVAEQETQYF.